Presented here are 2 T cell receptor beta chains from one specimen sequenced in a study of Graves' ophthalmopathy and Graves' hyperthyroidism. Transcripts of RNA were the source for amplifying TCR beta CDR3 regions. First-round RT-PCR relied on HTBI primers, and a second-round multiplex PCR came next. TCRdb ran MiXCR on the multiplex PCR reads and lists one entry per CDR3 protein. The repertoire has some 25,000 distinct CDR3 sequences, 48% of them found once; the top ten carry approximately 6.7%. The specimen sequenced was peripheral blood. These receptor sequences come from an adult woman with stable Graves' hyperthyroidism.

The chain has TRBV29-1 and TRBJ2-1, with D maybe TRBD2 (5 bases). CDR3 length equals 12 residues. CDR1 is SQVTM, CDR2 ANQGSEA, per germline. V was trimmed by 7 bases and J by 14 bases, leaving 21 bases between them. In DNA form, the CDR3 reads TGCAGCGCCAGGACTGGATTTCCTGGGGAGTTCTTC. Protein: CSARTGFPGEFF.

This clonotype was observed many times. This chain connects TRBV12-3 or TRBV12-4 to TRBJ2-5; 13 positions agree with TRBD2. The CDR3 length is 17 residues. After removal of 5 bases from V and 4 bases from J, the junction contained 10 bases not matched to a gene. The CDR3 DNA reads TGTGCCAGCAGTCCCGGGACTAGCGGGATTTCTGGAGAGACCCAGTACTTC. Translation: CASSPGTSGISGETQYF.